Sequencing of this T cell receptor beta chain was carried out in a study of T cell responses to AZD1222 COVID-19 vaccine. Study outcomes and limitations: Donors in the cohort were predominantly white British and more often female, and clonal diversity was possibly underestimated. At baseline, seropositivity was found in only 6 or 7 AZD1222 recipients. Reportedly, nearly half of unique spike TCRs recognized epitopes outside B.1.351/B.1.1.7 mutations.

Only in-frame clones appear in the TCRdb table, and some are missing; sequencing was by immunoSEQ multiplex PCR. Found here are 150,000 to 200,000 clones, 85% to 90% of them singletons; the top ten hold 1.5% to 2%. To note about this clone: Antigen unknown.

The receptor was derived from an adult in good health. Sequencing was performed on peripheral blood, taken on day 0 of AZD1222 vaccination.

The CDR3 is CASSFELAGVSEQFF. DNA of the CDR3: TGTGCCAGCAGCTTTGAGCTAGCGGGAGTCAGTGAGCAGTTCTTC. The V gene is TRBV12-1, the J gene TRBJ2-1; no check of the table's D call, TRBD2, against the DNA was made. TRBV12-1 is annotated as a pseudogene. This CDR3 has 15 residues.